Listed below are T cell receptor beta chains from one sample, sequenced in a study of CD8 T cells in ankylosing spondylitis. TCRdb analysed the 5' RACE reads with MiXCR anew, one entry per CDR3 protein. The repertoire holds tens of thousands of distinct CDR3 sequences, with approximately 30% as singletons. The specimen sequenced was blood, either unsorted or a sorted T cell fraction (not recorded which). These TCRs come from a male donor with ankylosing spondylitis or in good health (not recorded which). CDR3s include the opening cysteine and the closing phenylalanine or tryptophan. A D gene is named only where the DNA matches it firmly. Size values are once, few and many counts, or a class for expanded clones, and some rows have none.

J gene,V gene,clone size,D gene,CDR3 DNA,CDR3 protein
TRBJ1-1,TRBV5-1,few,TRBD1,TGCGCCAGCAGCCTACGGGACAGGGGGGGAACTGAAGCTTTCTTT,CASSLRDRGGTEAFF
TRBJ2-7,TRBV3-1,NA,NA,TGTGCCAGCAGCGAAAATACAGCGGCCTACGAGCAGTACTTC,CASSENTAAYEQYF
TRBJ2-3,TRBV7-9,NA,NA,TGTGCCAGCAGCTTATTAGACAGTACCTTTAGCACAGATACGCAGTATTTT,CASSLLDSTFSTDTQYF
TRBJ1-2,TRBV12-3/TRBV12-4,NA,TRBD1,TGTGCCAGCGGGACAGGGTCCGACTATGGCTACACCTTC,CASGTGSDYGYTF
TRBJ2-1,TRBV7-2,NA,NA,TGTGCCAGCAGCTTAGATTATGTATACAATGAGCAGTTCTTC,CASSLDYVYNEQFF
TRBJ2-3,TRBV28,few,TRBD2,TGTGCCAGCTCCTTGGAGGAGGCGGGGGGCACAGATACGCAGTATTTT,CASSLEEAGGTDTQYF
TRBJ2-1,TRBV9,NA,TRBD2,TGTGCCAGCAGCGTAGCCGGGAGGCAATACAATGAGCAGTTCTTC,CASSVAGRQYNEQFF
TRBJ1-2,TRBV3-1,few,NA,TGTGCCAGCAGCCAAGGAGACAGCGCCAACTATGGCTACACCTTC,CASSQGDSANYGYTF
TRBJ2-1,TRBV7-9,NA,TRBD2,TGTGCCAGCAGCTTAGTACTAGCGGAGGCCCATGAGCAGTTCTTC,CASSLVLAEAHEQFF
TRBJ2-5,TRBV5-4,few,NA,TGTGCCAGCAGCCTGGAGATGGAAGGGGGAGCCCAGTACTTC,CASSLEMEGGAQYF
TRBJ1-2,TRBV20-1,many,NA,TGCAGTGCCCTAGACAGCTTCTATGGCTACACCTTC,CSALDSFYGYTF
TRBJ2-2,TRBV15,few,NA,TGTGCCACCAGCCCTGTACGCGTGGCCGGGGAGCTGTTTTTT,CATSPVRVAGELFF
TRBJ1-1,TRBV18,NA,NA,TGTGCCAGCTCACCTGGCGGGGAAACTGAAGCTTTCTTT,CASSPGGETEAFF
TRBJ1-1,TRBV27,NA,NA,TGTGCCAGCAGTTTCCAGGTAGGGGGGGCTGAAGCTTTCTTT,CASSFQVGGAEAFF
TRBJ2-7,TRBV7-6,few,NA,TGTGCCAGCAGCGACGGACCCTTAAGCTCCTACGAGCAGTACTTC,CASSDGPLSSYEQYF
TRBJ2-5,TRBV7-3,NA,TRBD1,TGTGCCAGCAGCCCGACAGGGTTGGAGACCCAGTACTTC,CASSPTGLETQYF
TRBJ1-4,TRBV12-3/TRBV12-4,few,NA,TGTGCCAGCAGCCCTAGGGGGGGCAGGGGTGAAAAACTGTTTTTT,CASSPRGGRGEKLFF
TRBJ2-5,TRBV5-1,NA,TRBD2,TGCGCCAGCAGCTTAACCGGGACTAGTGAAGAGACCCAGTACTTC,CASSLTGTSEETQYF
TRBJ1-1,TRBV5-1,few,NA,TGCGCCAGCAGCTTTCGGAGTGAGTGGGTGACGGCTCCTACCACTGAAGCTTTCTTT,CASSFRSEWVTAPTTEAFF
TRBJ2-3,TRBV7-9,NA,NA,TGTGCCAGCAGCCGAAGCGGCAACACAGATACGCAGTATTTT,CASSRSGNTDTQYF
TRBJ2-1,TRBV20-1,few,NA,TGCAGTGCTAGAAGCTTTCAAACAGGGACCTCCTACAATGAGCAGTTCTTC,CSARSFQTGTSYNEQFF
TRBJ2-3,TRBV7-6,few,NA,TGTGCCAGCAGCCACCGGGCAGCCTTCCAAGAGTGGACGCAGTATTTT,CASSHRAAFQEWTQYF
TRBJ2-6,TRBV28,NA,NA,TGTGCCATCAAAAAGGACAGCTCTGGGGCCAACGTCCTGACTTTC,CAIKKDSSGANVLTF
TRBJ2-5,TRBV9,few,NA,TGTGCCAGCAGCGTAGGGGGGGACCAAGAGACCCAGTACTTC,CASSVGGDQETQYF
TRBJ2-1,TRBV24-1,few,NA,TGTGCCACCAGTGATTTTGGTCTGGGGCCAGGCTCCTACAATGAGCAGTTCTTC,CATSDFGLGPGSYNEQFF
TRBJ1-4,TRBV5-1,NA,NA,TGCGCCAGCGGATCGGACGTTGGAAAACTGTTTTTT,CASGSDVGKLFF
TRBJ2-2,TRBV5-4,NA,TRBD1,TGTGCCAGCAGCTTTGACAGGGTCACCGGGGAGCTGTTTTTT,CASSFDRVTGELFF